This TCR beta chain originates from a study of cytomegalovirus exposure and HLA in healthy donors. Study background: Early released data comprised 80 million to 100 million unique TCRs from HLA-typed donors. Membership in the Caucasian-associated ancestry cluster was found for approximately 85% of about 430 genotyped donors. Findings and caveats of the study: A later analysis linked a missense DCLRE1C variant to TCR beta V- and J-gene trimming. Among TCR sequences, most were rare, though some public TCRs appeared in many donors.

The PCR employed 60 Vbeta primers together with 13 Jbeta primers. Assay used: immunoSEQ multiplex PCR; TCRdb lists only in-frame clones, some missing. The sample lists approximately 210,000 clones, approximately 79% seen once, with 1.8% in the top ten. A few counts support this clone. Its antigen is not known. After removal of 1 base from V and 10 bases from J, the junction contained 3 bases not matched to a gene. CDR1 is LNHDA and CDR2 is SQIVND in the germline V gene (reference sequence). The CDR3 is 12 amino acids. V is TRBV19 and J is TRBJ1-1; TRBD1 matches at 7 bases. The sequencing input was PBMCs. The receptor was derived from a male donor in good health and CMV-seronegative. CDR3 loop: CASSIGQGGAFF. The CDR3 nucleotides are TGTGCCAGTAGTATAGGACAGGGTGGAGCTTTCTTT.